The entry that follows covers one T cell receptor beta chain sequence. Assay: immunoSEQ multiplex PCR; the TCRdb copy retains only in-frame clones and omits some. Of about 1.5 million clones detected, roughly 95% appear once; the ten largest clones hold approximately 1%. This sample was taken from a study of shared clonotypes between healthy human individuals. V shed 1 base and J 2 bases; nucleotides not matched to a gene: 3. Per the germline V gene, CDR1 is SGHDT and CDR2 is YYEEEE. This CDR3 is built from 14 residues. The chain has TRBV5-6 and TRBJ2-7; TRBD1 matches at 7 bases. The sequenced sample consisted of naive CD4+ T cells sorted from blood. Subset noted: CD45RA+ positively selected. This receptor was obtained from a man aged 25-45 years in good health. This CDR3 reads CASSLRTGAYEQYF. The CDR3 DNA is TGTGCCAGCAGCTTGCGAACAGGGGCCTACGAGCAGTACTTC.